This passage covers 25 T cell receptor beta chains from one sample sequenced in a study of tissue T cells after allogeneic stem cell transplantation. Generated by immunoSEQ multiplex PCR, the TCRdb table keeps only in-frame clones and is missing some. The table includes about 6,300 clones, 69% detected once. Sequenced material: tissue from the stomach, taken at autopsy. The receptors shown here come from a woman aged 18-55 years with breast cancer.

This clone came up a few times. Compared with germline, one end of the junction differs, possibly owing to a read error. The chain carries TRBV7-7 and TRBJ1-1; 9 bases align to TRBD1. The germline V gene has CDR1 SSHAT and CDR2 FNYEAQ (reference sequence). The CDR3 spans 16 residues. The DNA of the CDR3 is TGTGCTAGCAGGACCGGGACAGGGTCTCGAGTCGCTGAAGCTTTCTTT. This gives the protein CASRTGTGSRVAEAFF.

This clone was recorded once. V and J are TRBV6-6 and TRBJ1-2; D is unclear. V was pared by 6 bases and J by 4 bases, with 12 bases between. Germline lookup yields CDR1 MNHNY and CDR2 SVGAGI (reference sequence). This CDR3 spans 13 amino acids. The CDR3 DNA reads TGTGCCAGCAGCGAAGGCTACTTCTATGGCTACACCTTC. This sequence encodes CASSEGYFYGYTF.

The CDR3 sequence is CASSVDLQNLGYTF. CDR3 in DNA: TGTGCCAGCAGCGTAGATCTCCAAAACCTCGGCTACACCTTC. The gene calls are TRBV9 and TRBJ1-2, with D unresolved. Germline V gene sequence: CDR1 SGDLS, CDR2 YYNGEE. V gave up 0 bases and J gave up 8 bases, with 14 bases separating them. The CDR3 has 14 residues.

The CDR3 loop reads CASSGASGGAPNEQFF. The CDR3 DNA reads TGCGCCAGCAGCGGAGCTAGCGGGGGGGCCCCGAATGAGCAGTTCTTC. V usage is TRBV5-1 and J usage is TRBJ2-1; 12 bases align to TRBD2. The junction had 9 bases not matched to a gene; V was cut back by 4 bases and J by 7 bases. The CDR3 is 16 residues long. Germline V lookup: CDR1 SGHRS, CDR2 YFSETQ.

The rearrangement uses TRBV25-1 and TRBJ2-7; no clear D gene. CDR3 size: 14 residues. From germline, CDR1 is MGHDK and CDR2 SYGVNS. V was pared by 1 base and J by 2 bases, with 9 bases between. The CDR3 DNA reads TGTGCCAGCAGTGAATCCGGCAGTACCTACGAGCAGTACTTC. This codes for CASSESGSTYEQYF.

The rearrangement uses TRBV28 and TRBJ2-1, with TRBD2 as a possible D gene (6 bases). The CDR3 runs 12 residues. The germline V gene has CDR1 MDHEN and CDR2 SYDVKM. V was shortened by 4 bases and J by 7 bases, with 8 bases between the two germline ends. CDR3 bases: TGTGCCAGCAGTTCGGGAGAAAATGAGCAGTTCTTC. It translates to CASSSGENEQFF.

The chain combines TRBV9 with TRBJ1-3, with TRBD1 matching 8 bases. Germline loops: CDR1 SGDLS, CDR2 YYNGEE. J lost 4 bases, V lost 0 bases, and 9 bases had no gene match. This CDR3 has 17 amino acids. CDR3 nucleotides: TGTGCCAGCAGCGTAGGGGGACAGGCAGCGCCCGGAAACACCATATATTTT. Translating gives CASSVGGQAAPGNTIYF.

The chain links TRBV27 to TRBJ2-3; 12 nucleotides match TRBD2. The CDR3 contains 16 residues. Germline CDR1 MNHEY, CDR2 SMNVEV (reference sequence). J lost 0 bases, V lost 2 bases, and 0 bases had no gene match. DNA for the CDR3: TGTGCCAGCAGTTTAGGGACTAGCGGGAGCACAGATACGCAGTATTTT. It translates to CASSLGTSGSTDTQYF.

This clone was detected only a few times. The chain has TRBV5-4 and TRBJ1-1, with TRBD1 as a possible D gene (5 bases). The CDR3 runs to 13 residues. CDR1 and CDR2 (germline): SGHNT, YYREEE (reference sequence). V lost 5 bases and J 2 bases, leaving 10 bases between the germline ends. The CDR3 here is CASRPTGNTEAFF. In nucleotides, the CDR3 is TGTGCCAGCAGGCCCACAGGAAACACTGAAGCTTTCTTT.

The V gene is TRBV4-3, the J gene TRBJ2-5, with D maybe TRBD2 (6 bases). This CDR3 is 19 amino acids long. Trimming removed 0 bases at V and 3 bases at J, with 23 bases between. Germline V gene data show CDR1 as LGHNA and CDR2 as YSLEER. The CDR3 sequence: CASSQDAATGTSIKETQYF. For the CDR3, the DNA is TGCGCCAGCAGCCAAGATGCAGCAACCGGGACTTCAATAAAAGAGACCCAGTACTTC.

The gene calls are TRBV25-1 and TRBJ2-1, with 7 bases fitting TRBD2. V lost 3 bases and J lost 1; bases outside the gene matches: 9. The germline CDR1 and CDR2 sequences are MGHDK and SYGVNS. The CDR3 totals 17 residues. The CDR3 region has the DNA TGTGCCAGCAGTGAGGGCGGCGGGAGTCGGTCCTACAATGAGCAGTTCTTC. Its translation is CASSEGGGSRSYNEQFF.

V usage is TRBV30 and J usage is TRBJ2-2, with D possibly TRBD1 on 5 matching bases. CDR1 GTSNPN and CDR2 SVGIG come from the germline V gene (reference sequence). The CDR3 is 15 amino acids. The V gene lost 1 base and the J gene lost 3 bases, with 12 bases spanning the gap. The DNA for the CDR3 is TGTGCCTGGAGTGAGGGGCCATTCGACACCGGGGAGCTGTTTTTT. Its protein product is CAWSEGPFDTGELFF.

This clone is large (0.1 to 1%). The chain joins TRBV19 to TRBJ1-1, with D perhaps TRBD1 (5 bases). Germline V gives CDR1 LNHDA, CDR2 SQIVND (reference sequence). The CDR3 sequence is 13 residues long. The ends were cut back, 10 bases at V and 3 bases at J, with 15 bases in the middle. Here the CDR3 DNA reads TGTGCCACCGGGGGTTGGCCGGACACTGAAGCTTTCTTT. This sequence encodes CATGGWPDTEAFF.

The CDR3 region has the DNA TGTGCCACCTCCTCACCGAGCGGGAGCTATGAGCAGTTCTTC. This gives the protein CATSSPSGSYEQFF. The chain couples TRBV18 to TRBJ2-1; the match to TRBD2 covers 8 bases. The V gene's germline CDR1 is KGHSH and CDR2 LQKENI. CDR3 length: 14 amino acids. The J segment lost 8 bases and the V segment lost 10 bases, leaving 13 bases of the junction unmatched.

V gene TRBV5-8 combines with J gene TRBJ1-5; D gene uncertain. The V gene's germline CDR1 is SGHTS and CDR2 YDEGEE. This CDR3 is built from 13 residues. V dropped 0 bases and J dropped 6 bases, with 7 bases sitting between them. CDR3 sequence reads: CASSLASFQPQHF. The CDR3 DNA is TGTGCCAGCAGCTTGGCCTCGTTTCAGCCCCAGCATTTT.

The chain is built from TRBV7-2 and TRBJ2-7; D is unclear. V was pared by 3 bases and J by 2 bases, with 14 bases between. Looked up from germline, CDR1 is SGHTA and CDR2 is FQGNSA. The CDR3 sequence is 15 residues long. CDR3 in DNA: TGTGCCAGCAGCTTGGCCGGTCCACCCACCTACGAGCAGTACTTC. As protein: CASSLAGPPTYEQYF.

The rearrangement joins TRBV29-1 to TRBJ2-7; TRBD1 might be the D (6 bases). The germline V gene has CDR1 SQVTM and CDR2 ANQGSEA. The V gene lost 4 bases and the J gene lost 4 bases, with 17 bases spanning the gap. CDR3 length: 14 residues. The CDR3 DNA is TGCAGCGTTGTGCTAGGGGGTATAGCGTACGAGCAGTACTTC. This gives the protein CSVVLGGIAYEQYF.

This clone is medium-sized in the sample. This chain links TRBV18 with TRBJ2-7; D perhaps matches TRBD1 (6 bases). The germline gives CDR1 KGHSH, CDR2 LQKENI. V gave up 3 bases and J gave up 1 base, with 13 bases separating them. The CDR3 sequence is 15 residues long. CDR3 in amino acids: CASSPQGQRSYEQYF. The CDR3 coding sequence is TGTGCCAGCTCACCGCAAGGACAGCGTTCCTACGAGCAGTACTTC.

This chain connects TRBV19 to TRBJ1-1; maybe TRBD1 (6 bases). The V end was cut by 3 bases, the J end by 5 bases, with 13 bases between. The CDR3 covers 14 residues. Germline V gives CDR1 LNHDA, CDR2 SQIVND (reference sequence). The CDR3 DNA follows: TGTGCCAGTAGTATCCCGGGGGCGCAAACTGAAGCTTTCTTT. As protein: CASSIPGAQTEAFF.

About this clone itself: The sample carries other DNA sequences with the same CDR3. The chain is built from TRBV7-2 and TRBJ2-1; 13 bases fit TRBD2. The length of the CDR3 is 15 residues. V was pared by 4 bases and J by 6 bases, with 3 bases of the junction left unmatched. Germline-derived CDR1 and CDR2 are SGHTA and FQGNSA. CDR3 amino acids: CASSSGLAGVNEQFF. The CDR3 DNA reads TGTGCCAGCAGCTCCGGACTAGCGGGAGTCAATGAGCAGTTCTTC.

The V call is TRBV19, the J call TRBJ2-1; a possible D gene is TRBD2 (7 bases). Germline CDR1 and CDR2: LNHDA and SQIVND (reference sequence). There are 14 residues in the CDR3. V gave up 6 bases and J gave up 8 bases, with 17 bases separating them. DNA of the CDR3: TGTGCCAGTAGCCCCCGGGGGGCCGGGGATGAGCAGTTCTTC. Translated, it gives CASSPRGAGDEQFF.

V gene TRBV29-1 combines with J gene TRBJ2-5; 12 positions agree with TRBD2. CDR3 length equals 17 residues. Trimming took 6 bases from V and 0 from J; bases not matched to a gene: 11. Looked up from germline, CDR1 is SQVTM and CDR2 is ANQGSEA. CDR3 nucleotide sequence: TGCAGCGTCCAAATGGACACTAGCGGGGGGAACCAAGAGACCCAGTACTTC. Residues: CSVQMDTSGGNQETQYF.

The gene calls are TRBV7-6 and TRBJ2-1; TRBD2 matches at 9 bases. Trimming cost V 5 bases and J 5 bases; bases outside gene matches: 10. Germline CDR1 is SGHVS and CDR2 is FNYEAQ. The CDR3 consists of 16 residues. CDR3 region: CASSNRGSGSHNEQFF. The CDR3, as DNA: TGTGCCAGCAGCAATAGGGGTAGCGGGAGCCACAATGAGCAGTTCTTC.

By sample fraction, this clone is medium-sized. This chain links TRBV5-1 with TRBJ1-1, with D tentatively TRBD1 (6 bases). V gave up 0 bases and J gave up 7 bases, with 19 bases separating them. The CDR3 sequence is 16 residues long. Germline V gives CDR1 SGHRS, CDR2 YFSETQ. The CDR3 loop reads CASSLGDDGGGFEAFF. CDR3 in DNA: TGCGCCAGCAGCTTGGGCGATGACGGAGGGGGGTTTGAAGCTTTCTTT. Full variable domain (remainder filled in from reference TRBV5-1 and TRBJ1-1): KAGVTQTPRYLIKTRGQQVTLSCSPISGHRSVSWYQQTPGQGLQFLFEYFSETQRNKGNFPGRFSGRQFSNSRSEMNVSTLELGDSALYLCASSLGDDGGGFEAFFGQGTRLTVV.

J is TRBJ2-7 and V is TRBV6-6, with 10 bases lining up with TRBD1. CDR3 length: 14 residues. J lost 3 bases, V lost 6 bases, and 5 bases had no gene match. CDR1 is MNHNY, CDR2 SVGAGI, per germline (reference sequence). The CDR3 spells CASSPGQGGYEQYF. The CDR3 nucleotides read TGTGCCAGCAGCCCAGGACAGGGGGGCTACGAGCAGTACTTC.